Below, one T cell receptor beta chain is given with its context. Its specific antigen is unknown. No base quality information exists; no much larger clone differs at one position. V loses 0 bases of germline sequence and J loses 4 bases, and the interval between the two ends is 19 bases. The germline V gene supplies CDR1 LGHNT and CDR2 FRNRAP. Spanning cysteine to phenylalanine, the CDR3 consists of 18 amino acids. The kept DNA is CDR3 alone, 54 bases in frame from the first base. The data were obtained in a study of cytomegalovirus exposure and HLA in healthy donors (TCRdb year 2017). About the study as a whole: An earlier analysis of roughly 630 of the donors reported 250 to 350 Gb of sequence data and around 110 million unique TCR beta sequences from roughly 200 million T cells. Across about 380 genotyped donors of the cohort, an average of roughly 250,000 unique TCR beta nucleotide sequences per donor were sequenced, and roughly 20% of those sequences were non-productive. All discovery cohort repertoires had been generated on a single sequencing platform. An earlier analysis of roughly 580 of the donors used high-throughput TCR beta sequencing to judge whether each TCR beta V gene segment behaved as functional or pseudogenic. A separate validation cohort of 100 to 150 different subjects was used in addition to the approximately 640-subject first cohort. Both class I and class II loci were covered by HLA typing, at four-digit resolution. To predict cytomegalovirus infection status, the study brought together high-throughput TCR immunosequencing, statistical association of individual TCRs with disease status, and machine learning. The T cell repertoires of 666 subjects were profiled by immunosequencing and related to cytomegalovirus serostatus. An early release that covered fewer than 750 HLA-typed donors contained approximately 300 gigabases of sequencing data and tens of millions of unique TCR sequences. A few DR-DQ haplotypes were treated as single units for association and clustering because of strong linkage in the cohort. In a later genetic analysis, genome-wide SNP genotypes for about 65% of the 666 donors were used, and that subset was treated as a discovery cohort. The aim of the study was to test whether cataloging public T cell receptors could identify signatures of past pathogen exposure. A later analysis re-analyzed previously published TCR beta repertoires from 666 donors and added high-resolution HLA genotyping to study TCR occurrence patterns. Of the roughly 410 genotyped donors, less than 85% were placed in the genetic ancestry cluster associated with self-reported Caucasian donors. In the later analysis, no new phenotypic data were used to find candidate immune exposures; instead, reliance was placed on TCR beta sequences and their occurrence across donors. Donor age, sex, ethnicity and CMV serostatus were collected together with the repertoire data. The number of donors typed differed by locus, with roughly 620-640 for A, B, C, DRB1 and DQB1, more than 500 for DQA1, about 610 for DPA1, and 450 to 480 for DPB1.

The protocol used for the library was the immunoSEQ multiplex PCR assay. For the multiplex PCR, a mixture combining 60 forward primers for TCR Vbeta segments and 13 reverse primers for TCR Jbeta segments was used. Amplification of the CDR3 region of rearranged TCR beta genes was performed with a multiplex PCR assay on genomic DNA. The Illumina HiSeq System was used to sequence the amplified TCR beta libraries as 87-base-pair reads. The authors' pipeline ran thus. A later analysis tallied 75 million to 85 million unique TCR beta chains across the 666 repertoires, and about 10 million of those chains were shared by two or more donors. A nearest-neighbor algorithm error-corrected the raw reads and collapsed the reads into unique sequences, merging closely related sequences to remove PCR and sequencing errors. Alignment of CDR3 sequences to IMGT reference sequences was used to assign V, D and J gene segments. For a sequence to be retained, at least a six-nucleotide match to both a V gene segment and a J gene segment was required. A rearrangement was called productive if the CDR3 had no stop codons and remained in frame with V and J, and every other rearrangement was called non-productive. Following IMGT convention, CDR3 was defined as the stretch from the second conserved V-encoded cysteine to the conserved J-encoded phenylalanine. The earlier analysis of some 550 of the donors excluded any sequence lacking an unambiguous match to a single V gene segment. An earlier analysis of 587 of the donors classified V segments as functional when productive rearrangements were above 56.7% and as segregating when the standard deviation between donors was above 5%. A statistical classification framework was built for diagnosing cytomegalovirus status from the catalog of TCR beta chain sequences. V and J gene assignment, in a later analysis, came from comparing TCR nucleotide sequences with IMGT/GENE-DB human TR gene sequences. Using the TCRdist pipeline, a later analysis assigned CDR3 sequences along with most-parsimonious VDJ recombination scenarios. In a later analysis, every TCR beta chain was defined by the combination of its CDR3 amino acid sequence and its V-gene family, and reads without a unique V-gene family were dropped. A later analysis removed 500 to 650 highly shared, low-generation-probability nucleotide sequences to deal with suspected cross-contamination and a sequencing artifact. In a later analysis, a clonal expansion index was calculated for each public chain from normalized within-repertoire ranks of inferred template counts. Generation probabilities in a later analysis came from a VDJ recombination model fitted to out-of-frame rearrangements, and those results were checked against IGoR. Hypergeometric tests were used in a later analysis to score TCR-TCR, TCR-HLA and TCR-CMV co-occurrence, with a repertoire-size bias correction applied to the TCR pairs. To estimate false discovery rates, a later analysis permuted the HLA or CMV assignments 20 times. A later analysis grouped co-occurring TCRs with DBSCAN, adding TCRdist sequence similarity when clustering within HLA-allele-positive subsets. Repertoires with fewer than 30,000 or more than 120,000 public chains were left out of co-occurrence clustering, as were five repertoires with anomalous nucleotide sharing. As stored in TCRdb, this immuneACCESS dataset retains in-frame rearrangements with V and J assigned. A fraction of the clones does not appear; measured against another copy, unresolved V genes explain less than half of the discrepancy, and the remainder lacks a known reason. V and J calls and clone size come straight from that table; D and trimming were deduced from the DNA. This sample gives around 190,000 clones in total; 70% to 80% of them show up just once. Clones ranked in the top ten supply 13% to 15% of the sample.

The cohort consisted of some 670 healthy bone marrow donors. At the time of sampling, all cohort members were nominally healthy, though unrecorded immune exposures were likely present. The donor tested CMV seropositive and was one of the 289 seropositive cohort members. A peripheral blood sample was provided by each donor, and peripheral blood mononuclear cells were used for TCR beta sequencing. Genomic DNA was extracted from the blood cell samples with the Qiagen DNeasy Blood Extraction Kit. Summary of the overall study and its limitations: The earlier analysis of 450 to 700 of the donors excluded some 15 rarely observed V segments, including chromosome 9 orphons, because counts were too low. HLA typing was unavailable for some donors at each locus, so association tests used only the typed subset. In an earlier analysis of under 600 of the donors, most TCR beta V segments were observed in productive rearrangements about 90% or about 30% of the time, broadly matching IMGT annotations. The classifier was reported to diagnose cytomegalovirus status with high specificity and sensitivity in both the original and validation cohorts. CMV serostatus was the only immune exposure information available for the cohort. When HLA alleles, especially DR and DQ, strongly co-occurred, attributing TCR associations to individual alleles was difficult. A total of 164 TCR beta chains were listed by the study as associated with cytomegalovirus. A group of highly shared sequence variants was considered likely to be a technical artifact of the sequencing pipeline. In a later genetic analysis, a missense DCLRE1C variant was associated with V-gene and J-gene trimming of TCR beta chains, and the association was replicated in an independent cohort. In this cohort, only TCR beta chains were sequenced, and detectable features were limited by the absence of alpha or paired-chain data. In a later analysis, TCR association rates were found to vary across HLA loci, with the most associated TCRs seen for DRB1 alleles and the fewest for HLA-C alleles. A few of the identified cytomegalovirus-associated TCR beta chains were confirmed in vitro to be specific for cytomegalovirus antigens. Compared with the roughly 670-donor mean, donors in an Asian-associated ancestry cluster had fewer N-insertions in productive TCRs, according to a later genetic analysis. Most CMV-associated TCR beta chains appeared to be HLA-restricted in a later analysis, and the HLA associations seemed to be driven largely by CMV exposure. In a later analysis, HLA-associated TCR beta chains showed more clonal expansion and lower generation probabilities than non-associated chains that were equally common. Linkage disequilibrium might explain the correlated functional status among segregating V segments, but an unknown experimental factor could not be ruled out. Some IMGT-functional V segments, including TRBV6-2 and TRBV6-3, could not be distinguished by the 87-base-pair reads and were therefore excluded. A further reported finding was that TCR beta sequences accurately predicted the HLA-A and HLA-B alleles for most subjects in the first cohort. A later analysis associated about 17,000 TCR beta sequences with specific HLA alleles at a false discovery rate of 0.05. A later analysis reported that several top co-occurrence clusters appeared linked to parvovirus B19, influenza, CMV and Epstein-Barr virus. While some public TCRs were present in many individuals, most TCR sequences turned up only very rarely across donors. The authors suggested that the approach could potentially be generalized to other disease states and immunological phenotypes. Roughly uniform sequencing depth across donors was assumed in presence/absence analyses, although this assumption may not hold.

Sequenced material: PBMCs. This clonotype was obtained from a woman aged 25 to 39 in good health and CMV-seropositive. The V and J genes are TRBV12-5 and TRBJ2-1; possibly the D gene is TRBD2, per 6 matching bases. The CDR3 has the sequence CASGLVRGWGRVYNEQFF. The nucleotides read TGTGCTAGTGGTTTGGTACGGGGGTGGGGCAGGGTGTACAATGAGCAGTTCTTC.